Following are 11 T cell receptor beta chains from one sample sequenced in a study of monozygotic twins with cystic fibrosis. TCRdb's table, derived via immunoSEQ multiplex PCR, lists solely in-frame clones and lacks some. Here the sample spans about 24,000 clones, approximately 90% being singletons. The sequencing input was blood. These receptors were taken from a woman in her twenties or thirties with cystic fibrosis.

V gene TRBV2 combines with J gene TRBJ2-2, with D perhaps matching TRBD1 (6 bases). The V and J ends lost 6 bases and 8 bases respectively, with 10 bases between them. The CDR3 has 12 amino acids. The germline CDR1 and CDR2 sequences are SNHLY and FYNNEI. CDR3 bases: TGTGCCAGCAGAACCGGGACAGGGGAGCTGTTTTTT. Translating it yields CASRTGTGELFF. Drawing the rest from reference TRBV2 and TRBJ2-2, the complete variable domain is EPEVTQTPSHQVTQMGQEVILRCVPISNHLYFYWYRQILGQKVEFLVSFYNNEISEKSEIFDDQFSVERPDGSNFTLKIRSTKLEDSAMYFCASRTGTGELFFGEGSRLTVL.

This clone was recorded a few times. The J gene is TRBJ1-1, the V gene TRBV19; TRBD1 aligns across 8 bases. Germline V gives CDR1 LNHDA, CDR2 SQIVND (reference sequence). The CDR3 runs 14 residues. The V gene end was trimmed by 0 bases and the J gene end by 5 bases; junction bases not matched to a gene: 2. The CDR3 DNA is TGTGCCAGTAGTATAGACAGGGGGCGAACTGAAGCTTTCTTT. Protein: CASSIDRGRTEAFF.

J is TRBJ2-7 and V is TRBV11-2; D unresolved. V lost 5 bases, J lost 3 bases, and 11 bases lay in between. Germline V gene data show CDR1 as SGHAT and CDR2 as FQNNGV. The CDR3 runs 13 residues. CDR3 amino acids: CASSPRGVYEQYF. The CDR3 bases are TGTGCCAGCAGCCCCCGTGGCGTCTACGAGCAGTACTTC.

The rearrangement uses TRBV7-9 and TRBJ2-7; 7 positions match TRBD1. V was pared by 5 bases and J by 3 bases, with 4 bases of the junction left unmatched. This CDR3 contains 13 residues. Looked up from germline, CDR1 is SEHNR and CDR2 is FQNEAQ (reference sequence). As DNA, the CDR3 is TGTGCCAGCAGCCCCCGACAGGGCTACGAGCAGTACTTC. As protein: CASSPRQGYEQYF.

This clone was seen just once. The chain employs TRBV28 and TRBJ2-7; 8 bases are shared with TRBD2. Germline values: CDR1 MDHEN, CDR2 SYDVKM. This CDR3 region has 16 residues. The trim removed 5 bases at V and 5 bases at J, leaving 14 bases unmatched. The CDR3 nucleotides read TGTGCCAGCAGTCCGAATCCCGGGGGGGCCTACCACGAGCAGTACTTC. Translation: CASSPNPGGAYHEQYF.

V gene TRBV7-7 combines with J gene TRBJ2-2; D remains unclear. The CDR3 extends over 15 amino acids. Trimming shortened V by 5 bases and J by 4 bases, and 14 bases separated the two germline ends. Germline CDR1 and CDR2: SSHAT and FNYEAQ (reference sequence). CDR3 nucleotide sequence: TGTGCCAGCAGCCCCTTCCTATCCTCCACCGGGGAGCTGTTTTTT. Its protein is CASSPFLSSTGELFF. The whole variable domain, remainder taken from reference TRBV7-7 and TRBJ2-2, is GAGVSQSPRYKVTKRGQDVTLRCDPISSHATLYWYQQALGQGPEFLTYFNYEAQPDKSGLPSDRFSAERPEGSISTLTIQRTEQRDSAMYRCASSPFLSSTGELFFGEGSRLTVL.

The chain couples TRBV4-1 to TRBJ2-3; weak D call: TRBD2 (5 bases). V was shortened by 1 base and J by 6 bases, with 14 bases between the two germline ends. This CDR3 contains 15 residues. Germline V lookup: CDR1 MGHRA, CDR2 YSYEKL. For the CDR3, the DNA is TGCGCCAGCAGCCAAGGGTTGCGGGCACAGGATACGCAGTATTTT. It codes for CASSQGLRAQDTQYF.

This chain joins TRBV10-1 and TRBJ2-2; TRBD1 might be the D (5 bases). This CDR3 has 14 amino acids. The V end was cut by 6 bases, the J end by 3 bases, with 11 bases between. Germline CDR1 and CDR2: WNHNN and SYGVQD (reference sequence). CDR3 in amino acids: CASRQQVDTGELFF. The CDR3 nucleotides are TGCGCCAGCAGGCAACAGGTGGACACCGGGGAGCTGTTTTTT.

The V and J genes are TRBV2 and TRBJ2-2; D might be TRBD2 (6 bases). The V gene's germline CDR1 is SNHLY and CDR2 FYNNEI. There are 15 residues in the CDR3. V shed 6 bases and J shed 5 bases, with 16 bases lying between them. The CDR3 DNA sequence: TGTGCCAGCAGGGGCAGCGTGGCGGGGACCGGGGAGCTGTTTTTT. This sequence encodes CASRGSVAGTGELFF.

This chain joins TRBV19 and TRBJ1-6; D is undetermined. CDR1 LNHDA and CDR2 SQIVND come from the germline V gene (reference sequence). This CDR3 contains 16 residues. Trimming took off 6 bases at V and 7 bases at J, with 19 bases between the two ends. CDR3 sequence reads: CASSPRGVLGNSPLHF. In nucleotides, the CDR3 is TGTGCCAGTAGCCCTCGGGGTGTGTTAGGAAATTCACCCCTCCACTTT.

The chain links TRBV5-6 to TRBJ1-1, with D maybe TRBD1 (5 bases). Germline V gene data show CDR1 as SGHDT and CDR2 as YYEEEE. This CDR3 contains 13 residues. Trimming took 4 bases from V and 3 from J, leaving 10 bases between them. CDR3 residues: CASSRGTDTEAFF. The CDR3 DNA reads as TGTGCCAGCAGCCGGGGGACCGACACTGAAGCTTTCTTT.